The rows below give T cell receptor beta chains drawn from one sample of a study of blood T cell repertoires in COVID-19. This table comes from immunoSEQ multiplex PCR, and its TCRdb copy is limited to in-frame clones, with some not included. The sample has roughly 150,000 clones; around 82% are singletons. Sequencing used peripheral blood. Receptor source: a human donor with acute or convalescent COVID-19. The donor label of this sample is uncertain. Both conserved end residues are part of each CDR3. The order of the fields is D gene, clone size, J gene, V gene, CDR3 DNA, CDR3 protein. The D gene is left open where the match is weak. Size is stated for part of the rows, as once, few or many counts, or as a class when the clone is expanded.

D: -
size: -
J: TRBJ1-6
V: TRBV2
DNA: TGTGCCAGCAGTGGGCCGCCAAATTCACCCCTCCACTTT
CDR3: CASSGPPNSPLHF

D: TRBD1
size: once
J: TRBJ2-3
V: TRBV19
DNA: TGTGCCAGTAGCGCCGGGACAGGGGTCCGAGATACGCAGTATTTT
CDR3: CASSAGTGVRDTQYF

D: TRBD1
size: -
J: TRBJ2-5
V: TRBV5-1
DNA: TGCGCCAGCAGCTTGCCGGGACAGCAAGAGACCCAGTACTTC
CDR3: CASSLPGQQETQYF

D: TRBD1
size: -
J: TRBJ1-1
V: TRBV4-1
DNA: TGCGCCAGCAGCCGGCGGGACAGGGGCCTGAACACTGAAGCTTTCTTT
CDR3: CASSRRDRGLNTEAFF

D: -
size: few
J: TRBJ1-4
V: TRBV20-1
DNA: TGCAGTGCTAGTCACAGACGGAATGAAAAACTGTTTTTT
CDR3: CSASHRRNEKLFF

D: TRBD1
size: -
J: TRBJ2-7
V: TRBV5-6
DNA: TGTGCCAGCGGAGCCGACGGGACAGGTCGGGAGCAGTACTTC
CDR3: CASGADGTGREQYF

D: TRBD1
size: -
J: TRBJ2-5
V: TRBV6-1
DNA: TGTGCCAGCAGTGGTCAACCGGGACAGGGTGCGGAGACCCAGTACTTC
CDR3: CASSGQPGQGAETQYF

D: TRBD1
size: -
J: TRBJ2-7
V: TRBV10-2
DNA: TGCGCCACTCGATACCCTGAACAGGGGCTCTACGAGCAGTACTTC
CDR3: CATRYPEQGLYEQYF

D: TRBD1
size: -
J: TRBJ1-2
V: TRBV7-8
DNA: TGTGCCAGCAGCTTCGGGACAGGGTGGAATGGCTACACCTTC
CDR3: CASSFGTGWNGYTF

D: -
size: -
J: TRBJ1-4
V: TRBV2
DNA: TGTGCCAGCAGTGTTAGGTTGACAGCTGCAACTAATGAAAAACTGTTTTTT
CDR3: CASSVRLTAATNEKLFF

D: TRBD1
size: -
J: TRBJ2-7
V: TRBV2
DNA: TGTGCCAGCAGTAACATACAGGGGTTCGACGAGCAGTACTTC
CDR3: CASSNIQGFDEQYF

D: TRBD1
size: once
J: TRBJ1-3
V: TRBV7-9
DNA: TGTGCCAGCAGCTTACCGGGACAGGGAAGCGGAAACACCATATATTTT
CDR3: CASSLPGQGSGNTIYF

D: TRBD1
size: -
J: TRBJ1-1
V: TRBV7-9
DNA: TGTGCCAGCAGCTTAAACCACGGGACAGGGGTGAACACTGAAGCTTTCTTT
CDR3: CASSLNHGTGVNTEAFF

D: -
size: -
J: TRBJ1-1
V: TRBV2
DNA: TGTGCCAGCAGTGATAGGTCGGGGATTGTCACTGAAGCTTTCTTT
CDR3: CASSDRSGIVTEAFF

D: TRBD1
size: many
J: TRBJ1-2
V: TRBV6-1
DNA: TGTGCCAGCAGTGAAGCTAGCGGACAGGGGGCGCGCGGGTATGGCTACACCTTC
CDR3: CASSEASGQGARGYGYTF

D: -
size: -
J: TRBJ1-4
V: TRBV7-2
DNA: TGTGCCAGCAGCTTTTCAGGGGTACTGTTTTTT
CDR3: CASSFSGVLFF

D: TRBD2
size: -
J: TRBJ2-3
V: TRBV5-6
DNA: TGTGCCAGCAGCTTGGGAGCGGGGAACACAGATACGCAGTATTTT
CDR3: CASSLGAGNTDTQYF

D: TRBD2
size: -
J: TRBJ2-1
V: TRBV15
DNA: TGTGCCACCAGCAGGTCCCTAGCCCACCCCTCTAGCGGGGGGACTCTCTACAATGAGCAGTTCTTC
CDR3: CATSRSLAHPSSGGTLYNEQFF

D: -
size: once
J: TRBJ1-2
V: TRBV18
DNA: TGTGCCAGCTCACCATCCAGGGCGGAGGGCTACACCTTC
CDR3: CASSPSRAEGYTF

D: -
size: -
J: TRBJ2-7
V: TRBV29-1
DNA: TGCAGCGTGGGGGGGCAGGATTCCTACGAGCAGTACTTC
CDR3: CSVGGQDSYEQYF

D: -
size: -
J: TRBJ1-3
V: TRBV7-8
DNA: TGTGCCAGCAGCTTAGCATATCAGGGTGGTGCAAACACCATATATTTT
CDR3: CASSLAYQGGANTIYF

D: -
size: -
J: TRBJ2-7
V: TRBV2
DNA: TGTGCCAGCAGCAAAGGTGGGGGCGGCGAGCAGTACTTC
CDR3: CASSKGGGGEQYF

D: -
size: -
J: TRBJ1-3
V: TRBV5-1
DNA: TGCGCCAGCAGCTTGGAGTGGGGGGTTACGGGAAACACCATATATTTT
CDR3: CASSLEWGVTGNTIYF

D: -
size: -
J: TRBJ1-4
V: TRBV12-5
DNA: TGTGCTAGTTCGGGAAAACTGTTTTTT
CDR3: CASSGKLFF